Each of the 11 T cell receptor beta chains below was sequenced from the same sample in a study of T-cell memory formation after mild COVID-19. TCRdb itself ran the 5' RACE reads through MiXCR, one entry per CDR3 protein. The sample shows over 500,000 distinct CDR3 sequences, 17% of them seen only once. The sequenced sample was PBMCs or a T cell subset sorted from them (not recorded which). These TCRs come from an adult woman who had mild COVID-19 (a few samples of this study predate the infection). Cell type and time point are not known.

In this sample, this clonotype turned up a few times. The genes are TRBV9 and TRBJ2-1, with 10 bases fitting TRBD1. The CDR3 has 15 amino acids. The germline gives CDR1 SGDLS, CDR2 YYNGEE. The V and J ends lost 3 bases and 2 bases, in that order; junction bases with no gene match: 2. CDR3 DNA sequence: TGTGCCAGCAGCGCCGGGACAGGGGCCTACAATGAGCAGTTCTTC. The encoded protein is CASSAGTGAYNEQFF. Looking up the rest from reference TRBV9 and TRBJ2-1 gives the full variable domain: DSGVTQTPKHLITATGQRVTLRCSPRSGDLSVYWYQQSLDQGLQFLIQYYNGEERAKGNILERFSAQQFPDLHSELNLSSLELGDSALYFCASSAGTGAYNEQFFGPGTRLTVL.

The J gene is TRBJ1-2, the V gene TRBV4-1, with TRBD1 identical over 10 bases. V trimming: 7 bases; J trimming: 5 bases; junction bases outside the gene matches: 10. CDR1 MGHRA and CDR2 YSYEKL come from the germline V gene. The CDR3 totals 15 residues. The CDR3 DNA sequence: TGCGCCAGCAACCGACCGGGACAGGGGTATTATGGCTACACCTTC. Its protein is CASNRPGQGYYGYTF.

This clonotype is a singleton in its sample. V gene TRBV3-1 combines with J gene TRBJ2-3, with D unresolved. This CDR3 is 14 amino acids long. CDR1 LGHDT and CDR2 YNNKEL come from the germline V gene (reference sequence). Trimming stripped 4 bases from V and 1 base from J, with 9 bases between. The CDR3 is CASSRLRGTDTQYF. CDR3 sequence (DNA): TGTGCCAGCAGCCGCCTAAGGGGCACAGATACGCAGTATTTT.

In its sample, this clonotype was seen a few times. The junction departs from germline at one end; a sequencing error may be responsible. CDR3 loop: CASSFDSPSSKHRDF. CDR3 bases: TGTGCCAGCAGTTTCGACTCCCCCTCCTCGAAACACCGGGATTTT. The chain joins TRBV12-3 or TRBV12-4 to TRBJ1-3; D is uncertain. The CDR3 contains 15 residues.

This chain uses TRBV5-4 with TRBJ2-1; 7 bases are a match to TRBD2. After removal of 4 bases from V and 3 bases from J, the junction contained 7 bases not matched to a gene. The CDR3 has 15 amino acids. Per germline, CDR1 SGHNT and CDR2 YYREEE (reference sequence). The CDR3 loop reads CASSPERDYYNEQFF. In DNA, the CDR3 is TGTGCCAGCAGCCCGGAGCGGGACTACTACAATGAGCAGTTCTTC. The complete variable domain, with remaining parts taken from reference TRBV5-4 and TRBJ2-1, reads ETGVTQSPTHLIKTRGQQVTLRCSSQSGHNTVSWYQQALGQGPQFIFQYYREEENGRGNFPPRFSGLQFPNYSSELNVNALELDDSALYLCASSPERDYYNEQFFGPGTRLTVL.

This clonotype occurred a few times. DNA for the CDR3: TGTGCCAGCAGTTTATCCGACAGGGGCCGGGGCTACACCTTC. Translating it yields CASSLSDRGRGYTF. The rearrangement links TRBV12-3 or TRBV12-4 to TRBJ1-2, with 8 bases lining up with TRBD1. The CDR3 covers 14 residues. Germline trimming cut 2 bases from V and 8 bases from J; bases unmatched to any gene: 7.

This rearrangement joins TRBV5-6 to TRBJ2-7; D may correspond to TRBD1 or TRBD2 (6 bases each). V was pared by 1 base and J by 4 bases, with 18 bases between. CDR3 length: 16 residues. Germline CDR1 and CDR2: SGHDT and YYEEEE. The DNA for the CDR3 is TGTGCCAGCAGCTTGTTAGCGGAAGGGGGTCGGTACGAGCAGTACTTC. This codes for CASSLLAEGGRYEQYF.

This clonotype was recorded many times. The chain combines TRBV23-1 with TRBJ2-1; 7 bases align to TRBD2. TRBV23-1 is identified as an open reading frame with a role that is uncertain. The CDR3 length is 16 residues. The J segment lost 2 bases and the V segment lost 1 base, leaving 5 bases of the junction unmatched. The CDR3 loop reads CASSQLRGSPYNEQFF. The DNA of the CDR3 is TGCGCCAGCAGTCAATTGCGCGGGAGCCCCTACAATGAGCAGTTCTTC.

This clonotype was observed a few times. For the CDR3, the DNA is TGTGCCATCAGTGAGTCCTCCGCAGGGGGAAACATTCAGTACTTC. Amino acid sequence: CAISESSAGGNIQYF. V and J are TRBV10-3 and TRBJ2-4, with TRBD1 identical over 7 bases. Looked up from germline, CDR1 is ENHRY and CDR2 is SYGVKD. J lost 6 bases, V lost 0 bases, and 5 bases had no gene match. The CDR3 is 15 residues long.

This clonotype was observed a handful of times. The chain couples TRBV7-6 to TRBJ2-2, with 7 bases that match TRBD1. The CDR3 spans 14 residues. Germline values: CDR1 SGHVS, CDR2 FNYEAQ. V gave up 6 bases and J gave up 3 bases; unmatched junction bases: 4. CDR3 sequence: CASSITGDTGELFF. CDR3 DNA sequence: TGTGCCAGCAGTATTACAGGGGACACCGGGGAGCTGTTTTTT.

This clonotype has a count of ten or more. V and J are TRBV7-8 and TRBJ1-1; maybe TRBD1 (5 bases). This CDR3 contains 17 residues. Looked up from germline, CDR1 is SGHVS and CDR2 is FQNEAQ. The V and J ends lost 5 bases and 2 bases respectively, with 21 bases between them. The CDR3: CASSPNFRDSLNTEAFF. CDR3 bases: TGTGCCAGCAGCCCAAACTTCCGGGACTCCTTAAACACTGAAGCTTTCTTT.